These 6 T cell receptor beta chains were all obtained from the same sample, sequenced in a study of resident and recirculating memory T cells in vitiligo. Sequencing was performed with immunoSEQ multiplex PCR; in TCRdb, only in-frame clones are kept and a portion is missing. The profile shows 75,000 to 95,000 clones, about 90% of them singletons. Input material: blood. The receptors originated from a male donor with vitiligo.

The V call is TRBV28, the J call TRBJ2-3, with 11 bases that match TRBD2. The ends lost 5 bases at V and 0 bases at J; junction bases unmatched: 7. The CDR3 spans 17 residues. Germline-derived CDR1 and CDR2 are MDHEN and SYDVKM. CDR3: CASSPPGLAASTDTQYF. As DNA, the CDR3 is TGTGCCAGCAGTCCCCCGGGACTAGCGGCTAGCACAGATACGCAGTATTTT.

The chain employs TRBV4-2 and TRBJ2-7; maybe TRBD1 (6 bases). V was clipped by 4 bases and J by 2 bases, with 12 bases between them. This CDR3 has 14 residues. Germline values: CDR1 LGHNA, CDR2 YNFKEQ. The CDR3 nucleotides read TGTGCCAGCAGCCGTTGGGACAACACCTACGAGCAGTACTTC. It is translated as CASSRWDNTYEQYF.

CDR3 sequence reads: CASSRTDSSYEQYF. CDR3 DNA: TGCGCCAGCAGCCGGACGGACAGCTCCTACGAGCAGTACTTC. This chain joins TRBV4-1 and TRBJ2-7, with D possibly being TRBD1 (6 bases). The ends were cut back, 4 bases at V and 0 bases at J, with 10 bases in the middle. CDR1 and CDR2 (germline): MGHRA, YSYEKL. CDR3 size: 14 residues.

This chain joins TRBV5-1 and TRBJ2-7, with 7 bases fitting TRBD1. Trimming took 4 bases from V and 4 from J; bases not matched to a gene: 8. From germline, CDR1 is SGHRS and CDR2 YFSETQ. The CDR3 is 14 residues long. CDR3: CASSREGGGYEQYF. The CDR3 DNA is TGCGCCAGCAGCCGAGAAGGGGGCGGGTACGAGCAGTACTTC.

The V and J genes are TRBV18 and TRBJ2-7, with TRBD2 identical over 7 bases. From germline, CDR1 is KGHSH and CDR2 LQKENI. The CDR3 runs to 15 residues. V shed 2 bases, J shed 3 bases, and the junction held 7 bases outside the gene matches. The CDR3 is CASSPAPAGSYEQYF. The CDR3 DNA is TGTGCCAGCTCACCAGCGCCAGCGGGGAGCTACGAGCAGTACTTC.

V is TRBV5-4 and J is TRBJ1-2, with D perhaps matching TRBD1 (5 bases). Germline assignment: CDR1 SGHNT and CDR2 YYREEE (reference sequence). The CDR3 runs 15 residues. V lost 2 bases to trimming and J lost 7 bases, with 18 bases between them. The CDR3, as DNA: TGTGCCAGCAGCTTAGAATGGTCGGGGGGAAGTGGCTACACCTTC. Encoded protein: CASSLEWSGGSGYTF.